This record concerns one T cell receptor (beta chain) sequence. These data originate in a study of blood T cell repertoires in COVID-19. Study overall: PBMCs, B-cell-depleted T cells, or T cells were the source of the cDNA or gDNA that made up the material.

With V trimmed by 5 bases and J by 9 bases, 17 bases remained unmatched. Germline V CDR1 and CDR2: SGHTA, FQGTGA. The CDR3 contains 18 residues. In the authors' methods: Amplification with reference gene primers provided the estimates of nucleated cell counts. Assay: immunoSEQ multiplex PCR; the TCRdb copy retains only in-frame clones and omits some. V, J and clone size are those of that table, while D and trimming were read from the DNA. Here the sample spans 200,000 or so clones, about nine tenths being singletons. Sequences were obtained from peripheral blood. This receptor was obtained from a man aged 55 to 70 who had recovered from COVID-19. The rearrangement links TRBV7-3 to TRBJ1-6; the match to TRBD1 covers 9 bases. The DNA of the CDR3 is TGTGCCAGCAGCATACCGCCACCGGGACAGGGAAGTGGTTCACCCCTCCACTTT. Residues: CASSIPPPGQGSGSPLHF.